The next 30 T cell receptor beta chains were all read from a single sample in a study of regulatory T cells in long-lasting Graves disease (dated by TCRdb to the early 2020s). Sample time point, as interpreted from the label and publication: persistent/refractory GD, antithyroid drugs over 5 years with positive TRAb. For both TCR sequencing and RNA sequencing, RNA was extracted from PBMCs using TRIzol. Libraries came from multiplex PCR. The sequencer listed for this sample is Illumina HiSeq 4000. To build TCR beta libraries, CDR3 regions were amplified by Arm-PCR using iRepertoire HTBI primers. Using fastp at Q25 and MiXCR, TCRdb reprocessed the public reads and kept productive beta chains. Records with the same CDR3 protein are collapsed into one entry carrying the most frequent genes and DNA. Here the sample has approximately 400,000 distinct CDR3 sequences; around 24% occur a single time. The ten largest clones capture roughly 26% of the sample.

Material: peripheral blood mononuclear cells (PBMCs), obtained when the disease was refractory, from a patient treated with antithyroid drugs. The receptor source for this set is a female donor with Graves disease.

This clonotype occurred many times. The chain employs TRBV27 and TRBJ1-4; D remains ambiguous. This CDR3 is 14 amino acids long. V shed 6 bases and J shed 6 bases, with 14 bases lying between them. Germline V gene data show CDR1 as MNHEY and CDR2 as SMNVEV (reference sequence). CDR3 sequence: CASRKDSADEKLFF. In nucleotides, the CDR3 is TGTGCCAGCAGGAAGGACTCAGCGGATGAAAAACTGTTTTTT. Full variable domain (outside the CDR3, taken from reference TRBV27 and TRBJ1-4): EAQVTQNPRYLITVTGKKLTVTCSQNMNHEYMSWYRQDPGLGLRQIYYSMNVEVTDKGDVPEGYKVSRKEKRNFPLILESPSPNQTSLYFCASRKDSADEKLFFGSGTQLSVL.

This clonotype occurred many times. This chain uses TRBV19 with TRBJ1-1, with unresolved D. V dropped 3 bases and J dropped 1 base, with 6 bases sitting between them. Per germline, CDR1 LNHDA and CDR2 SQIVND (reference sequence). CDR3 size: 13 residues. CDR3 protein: CASSIGWNTEAFF. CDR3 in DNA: TGTGCCAGTAGTATTGGCTGGAACACTGAAGCTTTCTTT.

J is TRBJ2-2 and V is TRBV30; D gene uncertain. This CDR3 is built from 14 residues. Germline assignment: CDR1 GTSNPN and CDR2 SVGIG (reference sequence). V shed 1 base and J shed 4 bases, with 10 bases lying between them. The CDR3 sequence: CAWSAEFSTGELFF. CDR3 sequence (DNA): TGTGCCTGGAGTGCGGAGTTTTCCACCGGGGAGCTGTTTTTT.

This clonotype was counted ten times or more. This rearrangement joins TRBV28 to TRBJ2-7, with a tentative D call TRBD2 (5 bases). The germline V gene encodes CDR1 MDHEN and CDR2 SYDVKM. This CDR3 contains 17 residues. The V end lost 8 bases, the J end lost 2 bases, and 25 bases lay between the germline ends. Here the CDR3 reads CASRRYQSRTAPYEQYF. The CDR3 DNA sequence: TGTGCCAGCCGACGATACCAATCCAGGACTGCACCCTACGAGCAGTACTTC.

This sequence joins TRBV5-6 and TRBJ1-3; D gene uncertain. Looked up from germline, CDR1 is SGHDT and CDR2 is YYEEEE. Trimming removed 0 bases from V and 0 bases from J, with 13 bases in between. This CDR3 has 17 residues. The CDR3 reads CASSLVGPGFSGNTIYF. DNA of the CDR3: TGTGCCAGCAGCTTGGTTGGGCCCGGATTCTCTGGAAACACCATATATTTT.

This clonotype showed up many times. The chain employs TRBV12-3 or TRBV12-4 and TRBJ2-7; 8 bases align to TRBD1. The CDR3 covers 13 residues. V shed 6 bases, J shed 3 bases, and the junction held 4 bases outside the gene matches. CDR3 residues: CASRTGDGYEQYF. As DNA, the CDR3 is TGTGCCAGCAGGACAGGGGATGGCTACGAGCAGTACTTC.

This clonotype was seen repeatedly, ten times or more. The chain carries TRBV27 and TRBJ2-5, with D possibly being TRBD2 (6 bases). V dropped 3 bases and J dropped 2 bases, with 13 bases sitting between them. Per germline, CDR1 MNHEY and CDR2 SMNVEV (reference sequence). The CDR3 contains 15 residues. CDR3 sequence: CASSLSSGIQETQYF. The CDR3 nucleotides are TGTGCCAGCAGTTTGAGTAGCGGTATACAAGAGACCCAGTACTTC.

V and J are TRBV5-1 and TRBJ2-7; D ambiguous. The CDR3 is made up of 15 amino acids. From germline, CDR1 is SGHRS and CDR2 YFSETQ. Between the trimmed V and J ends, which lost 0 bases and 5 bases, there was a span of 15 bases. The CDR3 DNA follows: TGCGCCAGCAGCTTGGATCTAGGTTTGATCAACGAGCAGTACTTC. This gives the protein CASSLDLGLINEQYF.

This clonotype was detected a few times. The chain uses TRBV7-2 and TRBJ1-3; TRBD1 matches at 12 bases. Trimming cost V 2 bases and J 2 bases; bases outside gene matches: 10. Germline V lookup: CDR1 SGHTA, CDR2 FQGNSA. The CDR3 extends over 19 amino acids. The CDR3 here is CASSLMGQGAPTPGNTIYF. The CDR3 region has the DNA TGTGCCAGCAGCTTAATGGGACAGGGGGCGCCTACCCCTGGAAACACCATATATTTT. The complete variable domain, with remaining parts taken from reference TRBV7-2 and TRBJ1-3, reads GAGVSQSPSNKVTEKGKDVELRCDPISGHTALYWYRQSLGQGLEFLIYFQGNSAPDKSGLPSDRFSAERTGGSVSTLTIQRTQQEDSAVYLCASSLMGQGAPTPGNTIYFGEGSWLTVV.

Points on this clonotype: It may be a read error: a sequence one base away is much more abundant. The CDR3 bases are TGTGCCAGCAGCTTAAGAAGTACTAGCGGGAGGACTCAAGAGACCCAGTACTTC. Amino acid sequence: CASSLRSTSGRTQETQYF. The rearrangement uses TRBV11-2 and TRBJ2-5, with TRBD2 matching over 12 bases. J was trimmed by 2 bases and V by 2 bases; bases with no gene match: 9. From germline, CDR1 is SGHAT and CDR2 FQNNGV. This CDR3 is 18 amino acids long. Using reference TRBV11-2 and TRBJ2-5 for the parts outside the CDR3, the full variable domain is EAGVAQSPRYKIIEKRQSVAFWCNPISGHATLYWYQQILGQGPKLLIQFQNNGVVDDSQLPKDRFSAERLKGVDSTLKIQPAKLEDSAVYLCASSLRSTSGRTQETQYFGPGTRLLVL.

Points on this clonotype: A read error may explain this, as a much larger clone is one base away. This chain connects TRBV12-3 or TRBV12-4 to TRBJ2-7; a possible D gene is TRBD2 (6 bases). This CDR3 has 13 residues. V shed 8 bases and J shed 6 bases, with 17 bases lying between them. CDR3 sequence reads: CASGPVGRGEQYF. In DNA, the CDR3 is TGTGCCAGCGGTCCCGTAGGGCGGGGCGAGCAGTACTTC.

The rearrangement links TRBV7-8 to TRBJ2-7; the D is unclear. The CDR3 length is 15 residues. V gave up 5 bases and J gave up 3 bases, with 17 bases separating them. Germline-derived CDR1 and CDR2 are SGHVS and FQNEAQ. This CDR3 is CASSKGYDWLYEQYF. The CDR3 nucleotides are TGTGCCAGCAGCAAAGGGTATGACTGGCTCTACGAGCAGTACTTC.

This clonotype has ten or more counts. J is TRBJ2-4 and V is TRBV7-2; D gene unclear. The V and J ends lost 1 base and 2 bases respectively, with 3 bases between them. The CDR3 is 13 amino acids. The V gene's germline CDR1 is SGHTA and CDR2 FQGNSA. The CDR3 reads CASSLGPKNIQYF. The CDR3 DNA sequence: TGTGCCAGCAGCTTAGGGCCCAAAAACATTCAGTACTTC.

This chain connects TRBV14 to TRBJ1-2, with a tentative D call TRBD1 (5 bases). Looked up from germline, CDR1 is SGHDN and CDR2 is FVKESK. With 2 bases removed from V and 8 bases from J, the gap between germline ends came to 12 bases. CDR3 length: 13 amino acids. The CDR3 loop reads CASSQIKRDGYTF. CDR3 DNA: TGTGCCAGCAGCCAAATCAAAAGGGACGGCTACACCTTC. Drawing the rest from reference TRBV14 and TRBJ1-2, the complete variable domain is EAGVTQFPSHSVIEKGQTVTLRCDPISGHDNLYWYRRVMGKEIKFLLHFVKESKQDESGMPNNRFLAERTGGTYSTLKVQPAELEDSGVYFCASSQIKRDGYTFGSGTRLTVV.

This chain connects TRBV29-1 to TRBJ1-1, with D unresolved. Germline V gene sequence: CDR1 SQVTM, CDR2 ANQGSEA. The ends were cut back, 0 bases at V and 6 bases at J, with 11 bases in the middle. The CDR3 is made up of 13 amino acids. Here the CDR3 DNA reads TGCAGCGTTGAAGACACATTAGTCGCTGAAGCTTTCTTT. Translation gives CSVEDTLVAEAFF.

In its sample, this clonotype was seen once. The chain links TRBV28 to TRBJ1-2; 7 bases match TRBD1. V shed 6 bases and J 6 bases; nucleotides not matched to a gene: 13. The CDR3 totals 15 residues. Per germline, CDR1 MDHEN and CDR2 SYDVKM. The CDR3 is CASRVSRGGLNGYTF. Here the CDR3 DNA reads TGTGCCAGCAGAGTAAGCAGGGGGGGACTGAATGGCTACACCTTC.

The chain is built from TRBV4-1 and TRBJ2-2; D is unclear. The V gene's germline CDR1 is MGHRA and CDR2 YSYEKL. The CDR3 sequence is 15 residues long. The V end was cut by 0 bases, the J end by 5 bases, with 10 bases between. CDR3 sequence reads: CASSQDSSVTGELFF. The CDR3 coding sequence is TGCGCCAGCAGCCAAGATAGTTCAGTGACCGGGGAGCTGTTTTTT.

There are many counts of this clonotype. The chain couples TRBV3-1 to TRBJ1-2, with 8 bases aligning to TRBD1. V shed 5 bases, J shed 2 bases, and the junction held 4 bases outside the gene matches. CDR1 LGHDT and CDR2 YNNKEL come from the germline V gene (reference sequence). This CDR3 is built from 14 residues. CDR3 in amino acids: CASSARDRNYGYTF. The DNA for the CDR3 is TGTGCCAGCAGCGCCCGGGACAGGAACTATGGCTACACCTTC. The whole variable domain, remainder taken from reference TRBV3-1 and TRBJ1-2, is DTAVSQTPKYLVTQMGNDKSIKCEQNLGHDTMYWYKQDSKKFLKIMFSYNNKELIINETVPNRFSPKSPDKAHLNLHINSLELGDSAVYFCASSARDRNYGYTFGSGTRLTVV.

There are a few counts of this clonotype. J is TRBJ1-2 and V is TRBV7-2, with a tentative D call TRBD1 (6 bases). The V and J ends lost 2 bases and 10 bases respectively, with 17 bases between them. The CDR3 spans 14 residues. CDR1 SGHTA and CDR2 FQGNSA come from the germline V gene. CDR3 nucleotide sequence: TGTGCCAGCAGCTTAATTCTGGGGCCAGGGGACTACACCTTC. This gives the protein CASSLILGPGDYTF.

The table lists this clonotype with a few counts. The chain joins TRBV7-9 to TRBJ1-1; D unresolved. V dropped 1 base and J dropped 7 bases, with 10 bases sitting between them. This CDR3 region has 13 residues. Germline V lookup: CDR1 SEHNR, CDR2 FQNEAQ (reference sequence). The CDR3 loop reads CASSLGGDLEAFF. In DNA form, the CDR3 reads TGTGCCAGCAGCTTAGGGGGAGATCTTGAAGCTTTCTTT. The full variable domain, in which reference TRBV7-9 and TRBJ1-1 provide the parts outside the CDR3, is DTGVSQNPRHKITKRGQNVTFRCDPISEHNRLYWYRQTLGQGPEFLTYFQNEAQLEKSRLLSDRFSAERPKGSFSTLEIQRTEQGDSAMYLCASSLGGDLEAFFGQGTRLTVV.

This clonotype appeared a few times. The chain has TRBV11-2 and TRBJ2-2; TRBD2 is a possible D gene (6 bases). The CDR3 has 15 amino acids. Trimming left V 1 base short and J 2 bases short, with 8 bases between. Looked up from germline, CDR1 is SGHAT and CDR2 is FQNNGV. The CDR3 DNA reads TGTGCCAGCAGCTTAGGACTAGGTAACACCGGGGAGCTGTTTTTT. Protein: CASSLGLGNTGELFF. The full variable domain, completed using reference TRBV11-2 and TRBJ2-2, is EAGVAQSPRYKIIEKRQSVAFWCNPISGHATLYWYQQILGQGPKLLIQFQNNGVVDDSQLPKDRFSAERLKGVDSTLKIQPAKLEDSAVYLCASSLGLGNTGELFFGEGSRLTVL.

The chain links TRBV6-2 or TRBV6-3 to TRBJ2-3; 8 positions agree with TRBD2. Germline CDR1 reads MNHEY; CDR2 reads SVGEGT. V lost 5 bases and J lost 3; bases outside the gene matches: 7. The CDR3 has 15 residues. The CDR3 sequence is CASSHSGISTDTQYF. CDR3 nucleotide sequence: TGTGCCAGCAGTCATAGCGGGATAAGTACAGATACGCAGTATTTT.

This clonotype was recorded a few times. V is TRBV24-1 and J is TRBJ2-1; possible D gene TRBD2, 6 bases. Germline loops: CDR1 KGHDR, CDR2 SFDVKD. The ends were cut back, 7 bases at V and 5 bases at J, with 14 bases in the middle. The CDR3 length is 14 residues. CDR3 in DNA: TGTGCCACCAGGAGCGGGTTAGGAGACAATGAGCAGTTCTTC. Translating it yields CATRSGLGDNEQFF.

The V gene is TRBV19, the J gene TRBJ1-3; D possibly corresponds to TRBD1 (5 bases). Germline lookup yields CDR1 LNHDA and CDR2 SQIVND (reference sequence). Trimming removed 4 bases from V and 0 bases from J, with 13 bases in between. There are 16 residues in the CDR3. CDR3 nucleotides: TGTGCCAGTAGTACCGGGGGACCGAGCTCTGGAAACACCATATATTTT. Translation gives CASSTGGPSSGNTIYF.

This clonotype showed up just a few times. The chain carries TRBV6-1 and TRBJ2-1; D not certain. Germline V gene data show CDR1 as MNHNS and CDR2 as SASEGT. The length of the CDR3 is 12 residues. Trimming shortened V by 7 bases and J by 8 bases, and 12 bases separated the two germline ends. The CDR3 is CASTHPQDEQFF. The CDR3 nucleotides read TGTGCCAGCACCCATCCTCAGGATGAGCAGTTCTTC.

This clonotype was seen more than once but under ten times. CDR3 sequence (DNA): TGTGCCATCAGTGAGAACCAGGGAACTGGAAACACCATATATTTT. Translated, it gives CAISENQGTGNTIYF. The chain links TRBV10-3 to TRBJ1-3, with a possible D match to TRBD1 (5 bases). The CDR3 contains 15 residues. Looked up from germline, CDR1 is ENHRY and CDR2 is SYGVKD. V was cut by 2 bases and J by 2 bases, with 10 bases left in between.

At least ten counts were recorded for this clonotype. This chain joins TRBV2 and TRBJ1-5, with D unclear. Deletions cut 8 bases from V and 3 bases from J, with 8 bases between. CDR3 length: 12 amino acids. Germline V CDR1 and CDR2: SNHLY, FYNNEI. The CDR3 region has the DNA TGTGCCAGCGGGAAAACCAATCAGCCCCAGCATTTT. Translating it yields CASGKTNQPQHF.

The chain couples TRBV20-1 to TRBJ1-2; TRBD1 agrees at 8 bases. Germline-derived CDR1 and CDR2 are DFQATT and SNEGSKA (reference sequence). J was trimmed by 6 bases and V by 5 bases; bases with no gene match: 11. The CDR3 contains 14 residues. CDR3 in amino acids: CSAPNRRTGHGYTF. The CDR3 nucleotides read TGCAGTGCTCCCAACAGAAGGACAGGGCATGGCTACACCTTC.

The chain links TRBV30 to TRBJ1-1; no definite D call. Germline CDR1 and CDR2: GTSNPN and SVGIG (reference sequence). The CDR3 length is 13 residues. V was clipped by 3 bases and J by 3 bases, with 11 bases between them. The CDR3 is CAWRYRSDTEAFF. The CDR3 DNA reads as TGTGCCTGGAGATATCGTTCCGACACTGAAGCTTTCTTT.

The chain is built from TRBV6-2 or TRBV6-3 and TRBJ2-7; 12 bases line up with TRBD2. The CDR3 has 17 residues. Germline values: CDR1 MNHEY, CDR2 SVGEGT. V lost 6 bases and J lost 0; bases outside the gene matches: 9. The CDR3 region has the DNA TGTGCCAGCAGCACCGGACTAGCGGGAATGTCCTCCTACGAGCAGTACTTC. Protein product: CASSTGLAGMSSYEQYF.